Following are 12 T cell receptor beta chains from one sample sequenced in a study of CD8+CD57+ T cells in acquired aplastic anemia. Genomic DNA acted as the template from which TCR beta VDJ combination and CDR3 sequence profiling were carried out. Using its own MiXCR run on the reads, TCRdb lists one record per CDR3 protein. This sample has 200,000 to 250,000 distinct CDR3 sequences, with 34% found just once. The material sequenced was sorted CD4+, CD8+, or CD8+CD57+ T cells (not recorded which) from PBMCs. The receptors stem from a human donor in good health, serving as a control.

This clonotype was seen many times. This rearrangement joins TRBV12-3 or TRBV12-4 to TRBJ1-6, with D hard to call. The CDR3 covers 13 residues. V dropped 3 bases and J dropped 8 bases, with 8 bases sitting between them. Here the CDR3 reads CASSLASDSPLHF. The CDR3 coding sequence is TGTGCCAGCAGTTTGGCCTCGGATTCACCCCTCCACTTT.

CDR3 bases: TGTGCCAGCAGTGAAGTCCAGGGCCTGAACACTGAAGCTTTCTTT. Translating it yields CASSEVQGLNTEAFF. The V call is TRBV2, the J call TRBJ1-1; possibly TRBD1 for D (5 bases). Trimming took 1 base from V and 0 from J, leaving 9 bases between them. This CDR3 contains 15 residues. Germline V gene sequence: CDR1 SNHLY, CDR2 FYNNEI. Full variable domain (rest looked up from reference TRBV2 and TRBJ1-1): EPEVTQTPSHQVTQMGQEVILRCVPISNHLYFYWYRQILGQKVEFLVSFYNNEISEKSEIFDDQFSVERPDGSNFTLKIRSTKLEDSAMYFCASSEVQGLNTEAFFGQGTRLTVV.

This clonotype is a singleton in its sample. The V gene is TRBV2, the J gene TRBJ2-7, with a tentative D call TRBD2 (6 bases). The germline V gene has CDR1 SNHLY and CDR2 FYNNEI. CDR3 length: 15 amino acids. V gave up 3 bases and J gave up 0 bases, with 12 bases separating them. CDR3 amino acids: CASSDGGFSSYEQYF. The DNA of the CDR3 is TGTGCCAGCAGTGACGGGGGTTTTAGCTCCTACGAGCAGTACTTC. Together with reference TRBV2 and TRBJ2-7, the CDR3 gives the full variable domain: EPEVTQTPSHQVTQMGQEVILRCVPISNHLYFYWYRQILGQKVEFLVSFYNNEISEKSEIFDDQFSVERPDGSNFTLKIRSTKLEDSAMYFCASSDGGFSSYEQYFGPGTRLTVT.

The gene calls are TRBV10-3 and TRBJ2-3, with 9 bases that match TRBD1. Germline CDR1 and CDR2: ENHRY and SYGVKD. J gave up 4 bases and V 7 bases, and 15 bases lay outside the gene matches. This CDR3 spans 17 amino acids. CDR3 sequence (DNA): TGTGCCATCACCGGGTCCCCCGGGACAGGGTCCCCAGATACGCAGTATTTT. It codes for CAITGSPGTGSPDTQYF.

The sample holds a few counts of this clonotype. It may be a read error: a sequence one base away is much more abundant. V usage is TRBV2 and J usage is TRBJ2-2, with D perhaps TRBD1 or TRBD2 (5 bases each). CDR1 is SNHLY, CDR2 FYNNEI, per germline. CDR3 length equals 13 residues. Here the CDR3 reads CVSSVRGSGELFF. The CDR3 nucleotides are TGTGTCAGCAGTGTGAGGGGTTCCGGGGAGCTGTTTTTT.

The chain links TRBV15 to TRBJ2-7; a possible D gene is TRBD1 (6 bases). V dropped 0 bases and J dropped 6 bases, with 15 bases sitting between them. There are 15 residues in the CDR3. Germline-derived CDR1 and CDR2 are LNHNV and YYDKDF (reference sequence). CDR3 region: CATSREDSPSFEQYF. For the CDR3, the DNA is TGTGCCACCAGCAGAGAGGACAGCCCTTCTTTCGAGCAGTACTTC.

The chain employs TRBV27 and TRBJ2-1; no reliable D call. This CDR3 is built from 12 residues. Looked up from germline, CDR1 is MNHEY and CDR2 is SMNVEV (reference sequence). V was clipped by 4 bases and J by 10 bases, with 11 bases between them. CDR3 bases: TGTGCCAGCAGTTGGGCAGGTGTGGAGCAGTTCTTC. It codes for CASSWAGVEQFF.

The CDR3 here is CASSLGLGGWDTQYF. CDR3 in DNA: TGTGCCAGCAGCTTAGGTCTAGGGGGGTGGGATACGCAGTATTTT. The J gene is TRBJ2-3, the V gene TRBV11-2, with D tentatively TRBD1 or TRBD2 (6 bases each). V lost 1 base and J lost 6, with 14 bases in between. This CDR3 spans 15 amino acids. Per the germline V gene, CDR1 is SGHAT and CDR2 is FQNNGV.

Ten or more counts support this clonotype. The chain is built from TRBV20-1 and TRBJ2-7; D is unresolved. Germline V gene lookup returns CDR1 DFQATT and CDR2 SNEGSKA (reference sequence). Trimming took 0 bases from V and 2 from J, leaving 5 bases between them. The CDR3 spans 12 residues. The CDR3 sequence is CSARDSAYEQYF. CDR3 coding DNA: TGCAGTGCTAGAGACAGTGCCTACGAGCAGTACTTC.

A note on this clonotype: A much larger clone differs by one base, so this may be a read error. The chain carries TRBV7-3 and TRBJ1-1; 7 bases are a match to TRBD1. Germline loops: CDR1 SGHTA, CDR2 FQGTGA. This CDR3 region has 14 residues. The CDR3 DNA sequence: TGTGCCAGCAGCAACCGACAGGGCTTGACTGGAGCTTTCTTT. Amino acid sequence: CASSNRQGLTGAFF. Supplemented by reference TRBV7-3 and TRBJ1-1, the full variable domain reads GAGVSQTPSNKVTEKGKYVELRCDPISGHTALYWYRQSLGQGPEFLIYFQGTGAADDSGLPNDRFFAVRPEGSVSTLKIQRTERGDSAVYLCASSNRQGLTGAFFGQGTRLTVV.

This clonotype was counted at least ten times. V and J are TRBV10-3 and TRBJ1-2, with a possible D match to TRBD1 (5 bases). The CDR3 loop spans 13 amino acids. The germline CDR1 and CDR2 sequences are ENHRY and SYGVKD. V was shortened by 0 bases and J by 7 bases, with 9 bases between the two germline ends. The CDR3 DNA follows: TGTGCCATCAGTGAGTCGGGGACGCTTGGCTACACCTTC. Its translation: CAISESGTLGYTF.

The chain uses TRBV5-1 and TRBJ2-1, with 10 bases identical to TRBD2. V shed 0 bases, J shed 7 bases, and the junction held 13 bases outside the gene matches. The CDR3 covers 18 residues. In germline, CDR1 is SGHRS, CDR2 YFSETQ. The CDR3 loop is CASSLGPQAGGWGNEQFF. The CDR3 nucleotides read TGCGCCAGCAGCTTGGGACCCCAAGCGGGAGGGTGGGGGAATGAGCAGTTCTTC.